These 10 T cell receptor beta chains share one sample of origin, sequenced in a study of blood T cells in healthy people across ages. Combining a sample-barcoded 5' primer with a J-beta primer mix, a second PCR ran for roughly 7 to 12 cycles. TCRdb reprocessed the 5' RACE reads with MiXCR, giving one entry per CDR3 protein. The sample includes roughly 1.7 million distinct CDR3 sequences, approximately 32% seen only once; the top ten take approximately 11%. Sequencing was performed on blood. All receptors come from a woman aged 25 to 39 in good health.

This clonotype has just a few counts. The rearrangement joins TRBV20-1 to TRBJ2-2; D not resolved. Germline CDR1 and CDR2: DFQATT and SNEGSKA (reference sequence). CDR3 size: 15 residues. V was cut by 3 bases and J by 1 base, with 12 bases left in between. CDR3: CSARNSRVNTGELFF. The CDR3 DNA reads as TGCAGTGCTAGGAACTCTAGGGTGAACACCGGGGAGCTGTTTTTT.

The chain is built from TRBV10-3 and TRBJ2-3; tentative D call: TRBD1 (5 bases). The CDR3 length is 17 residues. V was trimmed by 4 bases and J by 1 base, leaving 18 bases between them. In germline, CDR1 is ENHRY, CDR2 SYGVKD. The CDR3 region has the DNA TGTGCCATCAGTGTGGCTGGCACTCAAGGGGGCACAGATACGCAGTATTTT. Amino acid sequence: CAISVAGTQGGTDTQYF.

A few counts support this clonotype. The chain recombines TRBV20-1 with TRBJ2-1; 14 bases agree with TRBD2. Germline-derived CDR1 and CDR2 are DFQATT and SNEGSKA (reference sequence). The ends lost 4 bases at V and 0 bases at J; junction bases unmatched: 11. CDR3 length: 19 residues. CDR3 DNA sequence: TGCAGTGCTACCAGACTAGCGGGAGGGCCACGGAGCTCCTACAATGAGCAGTTCTTC. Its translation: CSATRLAGGPRSSYNEQFF.

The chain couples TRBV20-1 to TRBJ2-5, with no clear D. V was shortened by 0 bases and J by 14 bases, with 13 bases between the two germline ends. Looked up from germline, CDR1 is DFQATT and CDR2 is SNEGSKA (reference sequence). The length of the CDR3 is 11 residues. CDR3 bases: TGCAGTGCTAGAGATGCCCTAATCGGCTACTTC. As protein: CSARDALIGYF.

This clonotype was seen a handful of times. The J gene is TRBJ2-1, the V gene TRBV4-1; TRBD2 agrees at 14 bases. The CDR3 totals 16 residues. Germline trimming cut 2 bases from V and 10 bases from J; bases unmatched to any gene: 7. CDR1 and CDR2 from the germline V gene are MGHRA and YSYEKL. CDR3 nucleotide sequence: TGCGCCAGCAGCCAATTCGGGACTAGCGGGGGTTCGGAGCAGTTCTTC. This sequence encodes CASSQFGTSGGSEQFF.

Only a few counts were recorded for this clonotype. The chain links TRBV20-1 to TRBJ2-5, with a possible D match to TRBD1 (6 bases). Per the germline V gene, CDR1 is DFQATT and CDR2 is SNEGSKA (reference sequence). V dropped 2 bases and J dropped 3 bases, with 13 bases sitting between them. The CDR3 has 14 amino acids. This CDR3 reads CSARIPGEKETQYF. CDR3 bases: TGCAGTGCTAGAATACCAGGGGAGAAAGAGACCCAGTACTTC.

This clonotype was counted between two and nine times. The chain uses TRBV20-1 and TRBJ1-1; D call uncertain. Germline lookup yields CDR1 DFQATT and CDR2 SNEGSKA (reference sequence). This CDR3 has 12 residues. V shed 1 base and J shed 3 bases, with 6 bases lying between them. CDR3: CSARGQYTEAFF. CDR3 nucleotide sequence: TGCAGTGCTAGAGGGCAGTACACTGAAGCTTTCTTT.

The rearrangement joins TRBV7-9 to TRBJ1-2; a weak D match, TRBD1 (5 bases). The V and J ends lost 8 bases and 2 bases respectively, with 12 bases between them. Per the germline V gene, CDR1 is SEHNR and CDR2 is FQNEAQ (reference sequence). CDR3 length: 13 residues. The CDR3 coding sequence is TGTGCCAGCTGGGTGGACACAAACTATGGCTACACCTTC. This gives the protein CASWVDTNYGYTF.

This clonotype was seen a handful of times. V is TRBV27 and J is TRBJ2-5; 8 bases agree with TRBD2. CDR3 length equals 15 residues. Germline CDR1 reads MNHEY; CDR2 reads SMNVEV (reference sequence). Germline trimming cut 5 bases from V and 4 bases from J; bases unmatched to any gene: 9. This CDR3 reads CASSPHGLAPETQYF. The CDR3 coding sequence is TGTGCCAGCAGTCCTCACGGACTAGCCCCAGAGACCCAGTACTTC.

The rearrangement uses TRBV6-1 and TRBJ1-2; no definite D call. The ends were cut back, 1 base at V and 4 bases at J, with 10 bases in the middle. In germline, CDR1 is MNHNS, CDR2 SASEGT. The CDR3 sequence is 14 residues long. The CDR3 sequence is CASSEVSQLYGYTF. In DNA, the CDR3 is TGTGCCAGCAGTGAAGTAAGTCAGCTCTATGGCTACACCTTC.